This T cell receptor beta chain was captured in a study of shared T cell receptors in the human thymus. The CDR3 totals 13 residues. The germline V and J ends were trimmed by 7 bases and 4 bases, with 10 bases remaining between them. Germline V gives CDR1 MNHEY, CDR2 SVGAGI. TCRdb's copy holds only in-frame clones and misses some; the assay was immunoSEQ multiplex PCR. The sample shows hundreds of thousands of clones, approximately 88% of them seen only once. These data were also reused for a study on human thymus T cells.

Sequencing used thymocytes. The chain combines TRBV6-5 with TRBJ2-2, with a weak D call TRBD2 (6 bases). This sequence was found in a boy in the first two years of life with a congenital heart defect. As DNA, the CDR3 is TGTGCCAGCAACACCGGGGGCACCGGGGAGCTGTTTTTT. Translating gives CASNTGGTGELFF.